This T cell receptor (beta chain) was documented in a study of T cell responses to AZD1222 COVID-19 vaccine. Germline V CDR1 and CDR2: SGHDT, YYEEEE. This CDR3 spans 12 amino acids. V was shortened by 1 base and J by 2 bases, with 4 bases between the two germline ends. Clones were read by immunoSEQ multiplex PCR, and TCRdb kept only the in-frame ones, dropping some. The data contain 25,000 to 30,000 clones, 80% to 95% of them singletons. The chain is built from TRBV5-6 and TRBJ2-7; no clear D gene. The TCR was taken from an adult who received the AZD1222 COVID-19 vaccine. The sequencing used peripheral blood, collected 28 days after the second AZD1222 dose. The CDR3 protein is CASSLTTYEQYF. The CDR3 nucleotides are TGTGCCAGCAGCTTGACAACCTACGAGCAGTACTTC.